One sample yielded the 22 T cell receptor beta chains listed below, sequenced in a study of control samples from healthy donors and cancer patients. The protocol was immunoSEQ multiplex PCR, while the TCRdb copy is restricted to in-frame clones and leaves out a portion. This table has roughly 20,000 clones, around 83% appearing once. Material for sequencing was PBMCs. The origin of the receptors is a man aged 55 to 69 with head and neck cancer.

CDR3 in amino acids: CSAPRISSYNEQFF. CDR3 DNA: TGCAGCGCCCCGAGAATCTCCTCCTACAATGAGCAGTTCTTC. J is TRBJ2-1 and V is TRBV29-1, with no clear D. The CDR3 is 14 amino acids. Germline V CDR1 and CDR2: SQVTM, ANQGSEA. Trimming took off 7 bases at V and 0 bases at J, with 13 bases between the two ends.

The V call is TRBV6-6, the J call TRBJ1-2, with 12 positions matching TRBD1. The junction had 17 bases not matched to a gene; V was cut back by 5 bases and J by 7 bases. This CDR3 region has 18 residues. Germline CDR1 reads MNHNY; CDR2 reads SVGAGI (reference sequence). In nucleotides, the CDR3 is TGTGCCAGCAGTCTTTACCGGGACAGGGGGCGCGGGTCTGGTGGCTACACCTTC. Encoded protein: CASSLYRDRGRGSGGYTF.

The CDR3 is CASSQVGTGAKETQYF. The CDR3 DNA follows: TGTGCCAGCAGCCAAGTTGGGACAGGGGCCAAAGAGACCCAGTACTTC. V gene TRBV3-1 (or the pseudogene TRBV3-2) combines with J gene TRBJ2-5; 10 nucleotides align to TRBD1. Germline CDR1 is LGHDT and CDR2 is YNNKEL (reference sequence). This CDR3 comprises 16 residues. V was clipped by 1 base and J by 3 bases; unmatched bases: 5.

The V and J genes are TRBV28 and TRBJ1-1, with D maybe TRBD1 (6 bases). Germline CDR1 and CDR2: MDHEN and SYDVKM. This CDR3 has 16 residues. Trimming pared 2 bases from V and 1 base from J, leaving 14 bases between. The CDR3 here is CASSLRMVTGNTEAFF. The CDR3 DNA sequence: TGTGCCAGCAGTTTAAGAATGGTGACAGGGAACACTGAAGCTTTCTTT.

The chain couples TRBV6-6 to TRBJ1-1; D not resolved. Trimming removed 7 bases from V and 1 base from J, with 13 bases in between. The CDR3 sequence is 14 residues long. Germline values: CDR1 MNHNY, CDR2 SVGAGI (reference sequence). CDR3 residues: CASTQLRGNTEAFF. In nucleotides, the CDR3 is TGTGCCAGCACCCAGCTTCGGGGGAACACTGAAGCTTTCTTT.

This clone was seen just once. This chain joins TRBV5-5 and TRBJ2-5; a possible D gene is TRBD2 (7 bases). V lost 3 bases to trimming and J lost 2 bases, with 14 bases between them. Germline values: CDR1 SGHKS, CDR2 YYEKEE (reference sequence). The CDR3 is 15 residues long. The CDR3 sequence is CASSWLGGAQETQYF. The DNA of the CDR3 is TGTGCCAGCAGCTGGCTAGGGGGGGCGCAAGAGACCCAGTACTTC.

This clone was counted between two and nine times. This chain uses TRBV19 with TRBJ2-7; D not certain. The V and J ends lost 1 base and 5 bases respectively, with 9 bases between them. This CDR3 is 13 amino acids long. Germline-derived CDR1 and CDR2 are LNHDA and SQIVND (reference sequence). CDR3 protein: CASSIAYNDEQYF. CDR3 nucleotide sequence: TGTGCCAGTAGTATAGCTTACAACGACGAGCAGTACTTC. The full variable domain, with the rest looked up from reference TRBV19 and TRBJ2-7, is DGGITQSPKYLFRKEGQNVTLSCEQNLNHDAMYWYRQDPGQGLRLIYYSQIVNDFQKGDIAEGYSVSREKKESFPLTVTSAQKNPTAFYLCASSIAYNDEQYFGPGTRLTVT.

The J gene is TRBJ2-7, the V gene TRBV6-5, with TRBD1 as a possible D gene (5 bases). V lost 2 bases to trimming and J lost 3 bases, with 8 bases between them. This CDR3 has 13 amino acids. Germline V gene data show CDR1 as MNHEY and CDR2 as SVGAGI. CDR3: CASSYGRDYEQYF. The DNA for the CDR3 is TGTGCCAGCAGTTACGGCAGGGACTACGAGCAGTACTTC.

For the CDR3, the DNA is TGTGCCAGCAGTCAGCCCAACAGGGCTAACTATGGCTACACCTTC. Its protein is CASSQPNRANYGYTF. J is TRBJ1-2 and V is TRBV6-6, with D maybe TRBD1 (6 bases). The germline V gene encodes CDR1 MNHNY and CDR2 SVGAGI (reference sequence). CDR3 length: 15 amino acids. The V end lost 5 bases, the J end lost 0 bases, and 13 bases lay between the germline ends.

This chain joins TRBV7-2 and TRBJ2-7; 7 positions match TRBD1. The J segment lost 1 base and the V segment lost 5 bases, leaving 5 bases of the junction unmatched. This CDR3 comprises 14 residues. Germline lookup yields CDR1 SGHTA and CDR2 FQGNSA. The CDR3 sequence: CASSGPGQSYEQYF. As DNA, the CDR3 is TGTGCCAGCAGCGGACCGGGACAGTCCTACGAGCAGTACTTC.

The chain joins TRBV5-1 to TRBJ2-5; D possibly uses TRBD1 or TRBD2 (5 bases each). Germline V lookup: CDR1 SGHRS, CDR2 YFSETQ. There are 15 residues in the CDR3. Between the trimmed V and J ends, which lost 0 bases and 2 bases, there was a span of 11 bases. DNA of the CDR3: TGCGCCAGCAGCTTGGGACGGAGGACACAAGAGACCCAGTACTTC. Translation gives CASSLGRRTQETQYF.

Only a few counts were recorded for this clone. This chain uses TRBV6-5 with TRBJ2-7; D remains unclear. CDR1 is MNHEY and CDR2 is SVGAGI in the germline V gene. This CDR3 has 13 residues. V was trimmed by 2 bases and J by 0 bases, leaving 5 bases between them. CDR3 nucleotide sequence: TGTGCCAGCAGTTACCCGAACTCCTACGAGCAGTACTTC. It codes for CASSYPNSYEQYF.

The chain is built from TRBV18 and TRBJ1-1; D is undetermined. The V end lost 3 bases, the J end lost 0 bases, and 8 bases lay between the germline ends. The V gene's germline CDR1 is KGHSH and CDR2 LQKENI. The CDR3 length is 14 residues. The chain's CDR3 is CASSPAGMNTEAFF. CDR3 nucleotides: TGTGCCAGCTCACCGGCGGGGATGAACACTGAAGCTTTCTTT. Full variable domain (missing parts from reference TRBV18 and TRBJ1-1): NAGVMQNPRHLVRRRGQEARLRCSPMKGHSHVYWYRQLPEEGLKFMVYLQKENIIDESGMPKERFSAEFPKEGPSILRIQQVVRGDSAAYFCASSPAGMNTEAFFGQGTRLTVV.

This clone was seen a single time. The chain recombines TRBV29-1 with TRBJ2-1; D remains unclear. Germline V gives CDR1 SQVTM, CDR2 ANQGSEA. This CDR3 has 13 residues. V lost 5 bases and J lost 8, with 16 bases in between. CDR3 in DNA: TGCAGCGTTTACATCCCCGCGCGGCATGAGCAGTTCTTC. Its translation: CSVYIPARHEQFF.

The V and J genes are TRBV5-4 and TRBJ2-7, with 8 nucleotides matching TRBD2. CDR3 length: 13 residues. Germline V lookup: CDR1 SGHNT, CDR2 YYREEE (reference sequence). After removal of 2 bases from V and 7 bases from J, the junction contained 5 bases not matched to a gene. The CDR3 spells CASSLSGSREQYF. In DNA, the CDR3 is TGTGCCAGCAGCTTAAGCGGGAGCCGTGAGCAGTACTTC.

The rearrangement links TRBV4-3 to TRBJ2-3; 10 bases agree with TRBD2. The V segment lost 0 bases and the J segment 5 bases; nucleotides outside the gene matches: 5. Germline CDR1 and CDR2: LGHNA and YSLEER. The CDR3 runs to 16 residues. The CDR3 here is CASSQERASGGDTQYF. In DNA, the CDR3 is TGCGCCAGCAGCCAAGAACGGGCTAGCGGGGGAGATACGCAGTATTTT.

V and J are TRBV28 and TRBJ2-5; D could derive from TRBD1 or TRBD2 (5 bases each). CDR3 length: 16 residues. CDR1 and CDR2 (germline): MDHEN, SYDVKM. Trimming shortened V by 2 bases and J by 3 bases, and 16 bases separated the two germline ends. CDR3 in DNA: TGTGCCAGCAGTTTAGTGAGGGGAAGGATTGAAGAGACCCAGTACTTC. Translation gives CASSLVRGRIEETQYF.

V is TRBV9 and J is TRBJ2-1; 7 bases fit TRBD1. Trimming took 1 base from V and 0 from J; bases not matched to a gene: 4. Germline V gene lookup returns CDR1 SGDLS and CDR2 YYNGEE. This CDR3 region has 16 residues. CDR3 amino acids: CASSVTGTVSYNEQFF. The CDR3 DNA follows: TGTGCCAGCAGCGTAACCGGGACAGTCTCCTACAATGAGCAGTTCTTC. The variable domain in full, completed from reference TRBV9 and TRBJ2-1, reads DSGVTQTPKHLITATGQRVTLRCSPRSGDLSVYWYQQSLDQGLQFLIQYYNGEERAKGNILERFSAQQFPDLHSELNLSSLELGDSALYFCASSVTGTVSYNEQFFGPGTRLTVL.

The V call is TRBV5-5, the J call TRBJ1-4; D remains unclear. The CDR3 sequence is 13 residues long. Germline V gene data show CDR1 as SGHKS and CDR2 as YYEKEE (reference sequence). V dropped 5 bases and J dropped 0 bases, with 5 bases sitting between them. Written as DNA, the CDR3 is TGTGCCAGCAGAACAGCAACTAATGAAAAACTGTTTTTT. This gives the protein CASRTATNEKLFF.

The chain employs TRBV13 and TRBJ1-1; D not resolved. This CDR3 region has 13 residues. Trimming removed 0 bases at V and 5 bases at J, with 7 bases between. CDR1 is PRHDT, CDR2 FYEKMQ, per germline (reference sequence). The CDR3 protein is CASSLGGLTEAFF. The CDR3 DNA is TGTGCCAGCAGCTTAGGAGGGTTGACTGAAGCTTTCTTT.

V gene TRBV5-8 combines with J gene TRBJ2-7; 9 nucleotides agree with TRBD2. V lost 0 bases, J lost 1 base, and 8 bases stayed unmatched. From germline, CDR1 is SGHTS and CDR2 YDEGEE. The CDR3 contains 17 residues. CDR3 in DNA: TGTGCCAGCAGCTTGGTTGCGGGAGGGCCGAAATCCTACGAGCAGTACTTC. Its protein is CASSLVAGGPKSYEQYF. The complete variable domain, with remaining parts taken from reference TRBV5-8 and TRBJ2-7, reads EAGVTQSPTHLIKTRGQQATLRCSPISGHTSVYWYQQALGLGLQFLLWYDEGEERNRGNFPPRFSGRQFPNYSSELNVNALELEDSALYLCASSLVAGGPKSYEQYFGPGTRLTVT.

This clone was detected only a few times. The rearrangement joins TRBV4-1 to TRBJ2-1; D gene ambiguous. CDR3 length: 15 residues. CDR1 and CDR2 from the germline V gene are MGHRA and YSYEKL. V was cut by 0 bases and J by 0 bases, with 6 bases left in between. The CDR3 coding sequence is TGCGCCAGCAGCCAAGATTCAAACTCCTACAATGAGCAGTTCTTC. As protein: CASSQDSNSYNEQFF.